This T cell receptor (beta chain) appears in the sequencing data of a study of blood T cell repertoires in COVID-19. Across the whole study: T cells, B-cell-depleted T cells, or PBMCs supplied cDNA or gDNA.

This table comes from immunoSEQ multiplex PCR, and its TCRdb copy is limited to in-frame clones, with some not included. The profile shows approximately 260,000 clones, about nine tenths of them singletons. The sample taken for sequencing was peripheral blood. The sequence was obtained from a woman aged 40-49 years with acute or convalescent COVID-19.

CDR3 bases: TGTGCCAGCAGCCAAGAGCGGGGGGCGGGGAATGAGCAGTTCTTC. Translation: CASSQERGAGNEQFF. The chain carries TRBV3-1 (or the pseudogene TRBV3-2) and TRBJ2-1, with 8 bases lining up with TRBD2. The V gene's germline CDR1 is LGHDT and CDR2 YNNKEL (reference sequence). The CDR3 runs 15 residues. The trim removed 0 bases at V and 7 bases at J, leaving 5 bases unmatched.